The 4 T cell receptor beta chains reported below all come from one sample, sequenced in a study of chronic HIV infection and antiretroviral therapy. From the 5' RACE reads, TCRdb called clonotypes with MiXCR, one entry per CDR3 protein. The sample has 40,000 to 50,000 distinct CDR3 sequences, 19% seen once. Sequenced sample: peripheral blood. These receptor sequences come from an adult who had HIV and had not received antiretroviral therapy, or was an uninfected healthy control (not recorded which).

Many counts were recorded for this clonotype. The rearrangement links TRBV18 to TRBJ1-1; the D is unclear. From germline, CDR1 is KGHSH and CDR2 LQKENI. V was shortened by 4 bases and J by 1 base, with 19 bases between the two germline ends. This CDR3 comprises 17 residues. CDR3: CASSLRPHAGRNTEAFF. The CDR3 DNA sequence: TGTGCCAGCTCACTTCGGCCCCACGCAGGCAGGAACACTGAAGCTTTCTTT.

The chain links TRBV15 to TRBJ2-4, with D perhaps TRBD1 or TRBD2 (5 bases each). The CDR3 runs 16 residues. In germline, CDR1 is LNHNV, CDR2 YYDKDF (reference sequence). V was pared by 0 bases and J by 1 base, with 10 bases between. The CDR3 reads CATSRDEWGAKNIQYF. CDR3 nucleotides: TGTGCCACCAGCAGAGATGAGTGGGGGGCCAAAAACATTCAGTACTTC.

The chain recombines TRBV7-2 with TRBJ2-3; 11 nucleotides align to TRBD1. V was clipped by 5 bases and J by 5 bases; unmatched bases: 3. The CDR3 loop spans 14 amino acids. The germline V gene encodes CDR1 SGHTA and CDR2 FQGNSA. CDR3 nucleotide sequence: TGTGCCAGCAGCCGTGGGACAGGGGGAGATACGCAGTATTTT. It specifies CASSRGTGGDTQYF.

This clonotype was seen only a few times. The chain recombines TRBV28 with TRBJ2-1; 14 bases align to TRBD2. V lost 5 bases to trimming and J lost 8 bases; unmatched junction nucleotides: 8. CDR1 is MDHEN, CDR2 SYDVKM, per germline. The CDR3 length is 16 residues. The CDR3 nucleotides are TGTGCCAGCAGTATAGGGGGACTAGCGGGAGTCGATGAGCAGTTCTTC. It specifies CASSIGGLAGVDEQFF.